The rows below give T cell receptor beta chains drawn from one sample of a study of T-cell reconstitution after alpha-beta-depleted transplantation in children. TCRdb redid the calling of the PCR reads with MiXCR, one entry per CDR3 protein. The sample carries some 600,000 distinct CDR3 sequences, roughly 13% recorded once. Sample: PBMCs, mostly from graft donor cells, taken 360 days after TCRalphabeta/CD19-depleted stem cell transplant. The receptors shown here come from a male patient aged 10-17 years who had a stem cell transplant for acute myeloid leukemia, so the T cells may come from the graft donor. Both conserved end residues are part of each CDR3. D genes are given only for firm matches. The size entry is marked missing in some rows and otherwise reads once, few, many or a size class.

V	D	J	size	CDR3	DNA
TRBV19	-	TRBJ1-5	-	CASSRVYSNQPQHF	TGTGCCAGTAGTAGGGTTTATAGCAATCAGCCCCAGCATTTT
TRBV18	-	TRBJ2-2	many	CASSPFASGYTGELFF	TGTGCCAGCTCACCATTTGCATCGGGCTACACCGGGGAGCTGTTTTTT
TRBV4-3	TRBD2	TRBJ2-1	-	CASSRSGTSGTNNEQFF	TGCGCCAGCAGCCGTTCCGGGACTAGCGGGACTAACAATGAGCAGTTCTTC
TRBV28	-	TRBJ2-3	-	CASEGGGSGTDTQYF	TGTGCCAGCGAAGGGGGAGGGAGCGGGACAGATACGCAGTATTTT
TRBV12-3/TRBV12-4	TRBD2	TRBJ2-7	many	CASSILAGGPYEQYF	TGTGCCAGCAGTATACTAGCGGGAGGGCCCTACGAGCAGTACTTC
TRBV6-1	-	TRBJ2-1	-	CASSAGQRGSYNEQFF	TGTGCCAGCAGTGCCGGGCAACGCGGATCCTACAATGAGCAGTTCTTC
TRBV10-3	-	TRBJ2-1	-	CAISEFNIGSLYNERFF	TGTGCCATCAGTGAGTTTAACATAGGTTCCCTCTACAATGAGCGGTTCTTC
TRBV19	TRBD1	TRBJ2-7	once	CASSIRPLGQGVYEQYF	TGTGCCAGTAGTATCCGACCCCTAGGACAGGGGGTGTACGAGCAGTACTTC
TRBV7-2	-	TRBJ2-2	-	CASSLKLGHVGELFF	TGTGCCAGCAGCTTAAAGTTGGGGCATGTCGGGGAGCTGTTTTTT
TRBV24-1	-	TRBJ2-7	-	CATSDYPGEQYF	TGTGCCACCAGTGATTACCCGGGCGAGCAGTACTTC
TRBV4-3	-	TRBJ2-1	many	CASSQEWTADNEQFF	TGCGCCAGCAGCCAAGAGTGGACAGCCGACAATGAGCAGTTCTTC
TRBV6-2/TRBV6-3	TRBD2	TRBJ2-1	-	CASTKGLAGVHEQFF	TGTGCCAGCACCAAAGGACTAGCGGGAGTCCATGAGCAGTTCTTC
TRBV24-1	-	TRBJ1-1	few	CATRRGNTEAFF	TGTGCCACCAGAAGAGGGAACACTGAAGCTTTCTTT
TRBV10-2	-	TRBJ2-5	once	CASREWETQYF	TGCGCCAGTCGAGAGTGGGAGACCCAGTACTTC
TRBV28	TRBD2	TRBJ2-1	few	CASSPLRGLAGIGGFF	TGTGCCAGCAGTCCCCTGAGGGGACTAGCTGGGATAGGGGGGTTCTTC
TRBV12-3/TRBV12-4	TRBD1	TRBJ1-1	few	CASSFYRGNTEAFF	TGTGCCAGCAGTTTTTACAGGGGGAACACTGAAGCTTTCTTT
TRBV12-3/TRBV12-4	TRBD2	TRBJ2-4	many	CASSNPGTSGGASNIQYF	TGTGCCAGCAGCAACCCCGGGACTAGCGGGGGGGCATCAAACATTCAGTACTTC
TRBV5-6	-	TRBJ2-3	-	CASSLVPQRLTDTQYF	TGTGCCAGCAGCTTGGTTCCCCAGCGGCTCACAGATACGCAGTATTTT
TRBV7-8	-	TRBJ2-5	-	CASSFSGDREKTQYF	TGTGCCAGCAGCTTTTCCGGGGACCGAGAAAAGACCCAGTACTTC
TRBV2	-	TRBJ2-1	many	CASTRPSGEQFF	TGTGCCAGCACGCGACCCTCCGGTGAGCAGTTCTTC
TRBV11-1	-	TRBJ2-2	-	CASSARPDGGELFF	TGTGCCAGCAGCGCCCGCCCGGACGGGGGGGAGCTGTTTTTT
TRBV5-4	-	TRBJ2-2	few	CASSRDGNTGELFF	TGTGCCAGCAGTCGGGACGGAAACACCGGGGAGCTGTTTTTT
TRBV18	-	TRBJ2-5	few	CASSPPVNGRETQYF	TGTGCCAGCTCACCACCGGTTAACGGCAGAGAGACCCAGTACTTC
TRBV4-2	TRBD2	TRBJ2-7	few	CASSPRGASGTYEQYF	TGTGCCAGCAGCCCGAGAGGGGCTAGCGGGACCTACGAGCAGTACTTC
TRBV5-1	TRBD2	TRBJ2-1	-	CASSWERGEAYNEQFF	TGCGCCAGCAGCTGGGAGCGGGGAGAAGCCTACAATGAGCAGTTCTTC
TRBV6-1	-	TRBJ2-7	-	CASREQRALYEQYF	TGTGCCAGCAGAGAGCAGAGGGCCCTCTACGAGCAGTACTTC
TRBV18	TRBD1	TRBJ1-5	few	CASSFGQAYQPQHF	TGTGCCAGCTCCTTCGGACAGGCCTATCAGCCCCAGCATTTT
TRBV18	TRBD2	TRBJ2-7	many	CASSPQREAPYEQYF	TGTGCCAGCTCACCACAGCGGGAAGCCCCCTACGAGCAGTACTTC
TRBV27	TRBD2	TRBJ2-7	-	CASSTSLAGFSYEQYF	TGTGCCAGTTCTACCTCTCTAGCGGGGTTCTCCTACGAGCAGTACTTC
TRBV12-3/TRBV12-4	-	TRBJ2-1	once	CASSLGTGWYNEQFF	TGTGCCAGCAGTTTAGGGACTGGGTGGTACAATGAGCAGTTCTTC
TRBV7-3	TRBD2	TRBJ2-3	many	CASSYRAGVGDTQYF	TGTGCCAGCAGCTACCGAGCGGGAGTGGGGGATACGCAGTATTTT
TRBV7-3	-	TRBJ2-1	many	CASSWTDSSYNEQFF	TGTGCCAGCAGCTGGACAGACAGCTCCTACAATGAGCAGTTCTTC
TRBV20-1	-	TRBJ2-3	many	CSARGPGGYPGTDTQYF	TGCAGTGCTAGAGGACCTGGAGGCTACCCCGGCACAGATACGCAGTATTTT
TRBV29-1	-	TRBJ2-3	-	CSAEGPGLTDTQYF	TGCAGCGCTGAGGGGCCCGGGTTGACAGATACGCAGTATTTT
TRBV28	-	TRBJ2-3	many	CASSFATRTDTQYF	TGTGCCAGCAGTTTCGCGACCCGCACAGATACGCAGTATTTT
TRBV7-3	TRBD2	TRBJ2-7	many	CASKVTAGAYEQYF	TGTGCCAGCAAGGTAACGGCGGGAGCCTACGAGCAGTACTTC
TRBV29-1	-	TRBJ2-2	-	CSVDEGSGTGELFF	TGCAGCGTGGATGAAGGAAGCGGCACCGGGGAGCTGTTTTTT
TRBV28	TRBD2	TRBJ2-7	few	CASSHPLAGGAQEQYF	TGTGCCAGCTCACACCCCTTAGCGGGAGGGGCACAGGAGCAGTACTTC
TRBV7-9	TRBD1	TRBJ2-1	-	CASSFRGKLGDEQFF	TGTGCCAGCAGCTTCAGGGGGAAATTAGGCGATGAGCAGTTCTTC
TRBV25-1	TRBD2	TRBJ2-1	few	CASSELAGVQDNEQFF	TGTGCCAGCAGTGAATTGGCGGGAGTTCAGGACAATGAGCAGTTCTTC
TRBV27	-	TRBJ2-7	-	CASSFRSEHYEQYF	TGTGCCAGCAGTTTTCGGAGTGAGCACTACGAGCAGTACTTC
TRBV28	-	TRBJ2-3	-	CASSWSGFPDTQYF	TGTGCCAGCAGTTGGAGCGGGTTCCCAGATACGCAGTATTTT
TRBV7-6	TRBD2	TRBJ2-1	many	CASSTGLAEYNEQFF	TGTGCCAGCAGCACGGGACTAGCGGAGTACAATGAGCAGTTCTTC